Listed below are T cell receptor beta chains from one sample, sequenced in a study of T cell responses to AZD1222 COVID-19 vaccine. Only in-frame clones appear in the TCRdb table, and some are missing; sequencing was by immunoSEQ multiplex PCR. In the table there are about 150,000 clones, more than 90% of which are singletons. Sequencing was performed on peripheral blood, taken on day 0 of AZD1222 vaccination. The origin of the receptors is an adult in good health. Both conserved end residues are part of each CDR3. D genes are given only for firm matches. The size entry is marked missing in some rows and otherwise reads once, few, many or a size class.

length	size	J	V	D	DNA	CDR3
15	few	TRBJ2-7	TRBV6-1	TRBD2	TGTGCCAGCAGTGTAGCGGGAGGCCCGGTGGGCGAGCAGTACTTC	CASSVAGGPVGEQYF
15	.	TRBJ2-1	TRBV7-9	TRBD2	TGTGCCAGCAGCTTAGGGACTAGCTCCTACAATGAGCAGTTCTTC	CASSLGTSSYNEQFF
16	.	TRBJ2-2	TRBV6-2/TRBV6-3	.	TGTGCCAGCAGCAAAAGCAGGGGCCGGGTCACCGGGGAGCTGTTTTTT	CASSKSRGRVTGELFF
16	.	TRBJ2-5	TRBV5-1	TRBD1	TGCGCCAGCAGCTTGGGGGCGACAGGGGCCAAAGAGACCCAGTACTTC	CASSLGATGAKETQYF
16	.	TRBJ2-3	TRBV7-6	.	TGTGCCAGCAGCTTATCGTACCCCGCTAGCACAGATACGCAGTATTTT	CASSLSYPASTDTQYF
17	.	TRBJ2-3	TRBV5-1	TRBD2	TGCGCCAGCAGCTTGGCCCCCGGACTAGCGGGAGGAGATACGCAGTATTTT	CASSLAPGLAGGDTQYF
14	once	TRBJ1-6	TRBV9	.	TGTGCCAGCAGCGTACAACGGGATAATTCACCCCTCCACTTT	CASSVQRDNSPLHF
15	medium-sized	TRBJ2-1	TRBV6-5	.	TGTGCCAGCAGTTACTCTCAGGAAACCTACAATGAGCAGTTCTTC	CASSYSQETYNEQFF
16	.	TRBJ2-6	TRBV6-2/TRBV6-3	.	TGTGCCAGCAGTTACTCGTGGGGATCTGGGGCCAACGTCCTGACTTTC	CASSYSWGSGANVLTF
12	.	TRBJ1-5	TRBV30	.	TGTGCCTGGAGTGTCCGGAATCAGCCCCAGCATTTT	CAWSVRNQPQHF
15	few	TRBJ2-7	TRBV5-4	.	TGTGCCAGCAGCTTGGACTACCACGCCCCCTACGAGCAGTACTTC	CASSLDYHAPYEQYF
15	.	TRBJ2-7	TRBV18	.	TGTGCCAGCTCACCACCTCGTCAGACCTTGGGCGAGCAGTACTTC	CASSPPRQTLGEQYF
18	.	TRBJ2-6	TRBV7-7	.	TGTGCTAGCAGCCCCCTAACACAGGGTGTTTCTGGGGCCAACGTCCTGACTTTC	CASSPLTQGVSGANVLTF
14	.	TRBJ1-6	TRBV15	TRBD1	TGTGCCACCAGCAGAGGGGGGACAGCTTCACCCCTCCACTTT	CATSRGGTASPLHF